The present TCR beta chain was sequenced within a study of cytomegalovirus exposure and HLA in healthy donors. PCR used 60 Vbeta primers and 13 Jbeta primers. Sequencing used immunoSEQ multiplex PCR; TCRdb keeps in-frame clones, though not all of them. The sample yields some 130,000 clones, around 77% seen once. Trimming removed 7 bases at V and 7 bases at J, with 22 bases between. In germline, CDR1 is SEHNR, CDR2 FQNEAQ (reference sequence). CDR3 length: 15 amino acids. This clone was observed a single time. Its target is unknown. Findings and caveats of the study: Several V segments, TRBV6-2 and TRBV6-3 among them, could not be told apart and were dropped.

The receptor's source is a man between 18 and 29 years old in good health and CMV-seronegative. The sequenced material came from PBMCs. The gene calls are TRBV7-9 and TRBJ1-1, with a weak D call TRBD1 (6 bases). The CDR3 loop is CASIPSGGARNEAFF. The CDR3 DNA follows: TGTGCCAGCATCCCAAGTGGGGGGGCGCGTAATGAAGCTTTCTTT.